The rows below give T cell receptor beta chains drawn from one sample of a study of blood T cell repertoires in COVID-19. Produced via immunoSEQ multiplex PCR; TCRdb's table is partial and in-frame only. Of some 180,000 clones listed, about four fifths are singletons. Sequenced input: peripheral blood. The receptors stem from a woman aged 40-49 years with COVID-19, enrolled during active disease. Each CDR3 is given without its conserved first and last residue.

V gene	CDR3 protein
TRBV30	AWSTDYTGELF
TRBV6-5	ATEVSNQPQH
TRBV18	ASSPGTRSGELF
TRBV7-8	ASNTDRAGNTIY
TRBV11-2	ASSLRAGTSGPGEQF
TRBV7-2	ASTHEGSAGNTIY
TRBV28	ASSSTSDEQY
TRBV6-5	ASSYRGYGYT
TRBV20-1	SARESSYT
TRBV14	ASSLIAGVYEQY
TRBV30	AWSYSGNTIY
TRBV7-3	ASSLTGGTDTQY
TRBV6-1	ASREQYPGGGAEAF
TRBV3-1/TRBV3-2	ASSQEPQGGRNIQY
TRBV5-4	ASSPPGGRTYNEQF
TRBV2	ASSDGGRSDTQY
TRBV9	ASSVGGSTNEKLF
TRBV27	ASSQHGTSGYTDTQY
TRBV27	ASSFTRLVYNEQF
TRBV10-1	ASSESGQGRTEAF
TRBV9	ASSVGTGLNTGELF
TRBV3-1/TRBV3-2	ASSPLAGAGEQF
TRBV20-1	RGQGGTEAF
TRBV19	ASSSTGTATYAQY
TRBV4-1	ASSQDFPGNTDTQY
TRBV18	ASSPNVGATEAF
TRBV30	ACVRIGVTEAF
TRBV5-4	ASRPTGQNTGELF
TRBV28	ASSWGLAGTIAKNIQY
TRBV6-5	ASSRTGADTDTQY
TRBV28	ASSVAGTGAPEAF
TRBV19	ASSRLVTSTDTQY
TRBV18	ASSRTGGGGYT
TRBV29-1	SATGTWGYT
TRBV5-6	ASSFGESEQF
TRBV2	ASRRRGLGEKLF
TRBV9	ASNPTGGTDEQF
TRBV19	ASSERTGVNYGYT
TRBV28	ASSLGRGGSNQPQH
TRBV7-6	ASSLAPPGQGTGGSPLH
TRBV5-6	ASSSAGTAHEQF
TRBV18	ASSLLQGTGNTIY
TRBV7-3	ASSLVGGPTDTQY
TRBV6-1	ASSGASGGWDTQY
TRBV10-1	ASASTEGEAH
TRBV2	ASSPLSTDTQY
TRBV6-5	ASSMGRETQY
TRBV2	ASSDQREKRDEQF
TRBV12-5	ASYGRGAAGNTIY
TRBV12-3/TRBV12-4	ASWGGDFSPLH
TRBV11-2	ASSSGGRTNTGELF